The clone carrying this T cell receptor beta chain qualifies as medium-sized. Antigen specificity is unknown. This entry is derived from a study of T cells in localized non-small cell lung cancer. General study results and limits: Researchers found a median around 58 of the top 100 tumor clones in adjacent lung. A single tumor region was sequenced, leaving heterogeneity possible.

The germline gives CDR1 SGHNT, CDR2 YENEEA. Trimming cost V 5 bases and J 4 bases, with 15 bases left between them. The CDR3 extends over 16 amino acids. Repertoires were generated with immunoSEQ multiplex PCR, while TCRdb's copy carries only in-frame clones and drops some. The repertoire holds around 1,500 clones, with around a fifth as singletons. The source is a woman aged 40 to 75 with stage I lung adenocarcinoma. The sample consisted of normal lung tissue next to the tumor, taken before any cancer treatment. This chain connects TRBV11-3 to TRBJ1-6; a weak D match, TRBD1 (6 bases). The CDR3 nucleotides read TGTGCCAGCAGCCTAGGGCAGGGGTTTTATAATTCACCCCTCCACTTT. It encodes CASSLGQGFYNSPLHF.